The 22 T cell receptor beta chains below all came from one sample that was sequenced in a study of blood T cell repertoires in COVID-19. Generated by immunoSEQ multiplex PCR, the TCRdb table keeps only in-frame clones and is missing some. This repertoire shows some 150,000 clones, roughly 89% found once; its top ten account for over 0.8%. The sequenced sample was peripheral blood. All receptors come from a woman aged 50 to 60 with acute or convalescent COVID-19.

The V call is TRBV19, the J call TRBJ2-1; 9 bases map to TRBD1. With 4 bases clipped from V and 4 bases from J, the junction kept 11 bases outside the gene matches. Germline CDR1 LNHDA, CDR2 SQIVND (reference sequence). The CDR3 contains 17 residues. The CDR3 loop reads CASSKGHGTGTYNEQFF. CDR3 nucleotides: TGTGCCAGTAGTAAGGGGCACGGGACAGGGACTTACAATGAGCAGTTCTTC.

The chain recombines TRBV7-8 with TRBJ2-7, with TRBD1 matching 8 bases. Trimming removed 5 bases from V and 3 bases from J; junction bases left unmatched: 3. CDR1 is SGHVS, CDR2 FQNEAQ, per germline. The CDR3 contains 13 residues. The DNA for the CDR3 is TGTGCCAGCAGCCGCGACAGGGGCTACGAGCAGTACTTC. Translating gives CASSRDRGYEQYF.

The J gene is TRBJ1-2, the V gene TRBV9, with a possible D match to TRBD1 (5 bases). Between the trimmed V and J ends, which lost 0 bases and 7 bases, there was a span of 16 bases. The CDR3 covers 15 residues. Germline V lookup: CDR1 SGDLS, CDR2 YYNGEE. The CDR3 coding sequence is TGTGCCAGCAGCGTAGCGACAGTTCGGCAAGGTGGCTACACCTTC. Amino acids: CASSVATVRQGGYTF.

CDR3 coding DNA: TGTGCCAGCAGCTTGGCAGGGGCTGGCTATGGCTACACCTTC. Translating gives CASSLAGAGYGYTF. The rearrangement joins TRBV5-6 to TRBJ1-2, with a possible D match to TRBD1 (6 bases). The CDR3 is 14 amino acids. Trimming took 0 bases from V and 4 from J, leaving 10 bases between them. The germline V gene has CDR1 SGHDT and CDR2 YYEEEE. The variable domain in full, with the rest retrieved from reference TRBV5-6 and TRBJ1-2, is DAGVTQSPTHLIKTRGQQVTLRCSPKSGHDTVSWYQQALGQGPQFIFQYYEEEERQRGNFPDRFSGHQFPNYSSELNVNALLLGDSALYLCASSLAGAGYGYTFGSGTRLTVV.

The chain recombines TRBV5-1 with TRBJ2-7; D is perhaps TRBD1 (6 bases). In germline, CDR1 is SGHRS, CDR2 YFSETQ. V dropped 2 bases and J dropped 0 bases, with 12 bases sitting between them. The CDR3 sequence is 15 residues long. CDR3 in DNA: TGCGCCAGCAGCTTTTCAGGGGTGGCCTCCTACGAGCAGTACTTC. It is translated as CASSFSGVASYEQYF.

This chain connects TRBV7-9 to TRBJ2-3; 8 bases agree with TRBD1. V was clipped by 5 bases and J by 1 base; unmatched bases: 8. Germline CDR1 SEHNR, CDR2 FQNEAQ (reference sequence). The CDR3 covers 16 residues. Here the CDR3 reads CASSLSWTGRTDTQYF. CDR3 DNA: TGTGCCAGCAGCCTCAGTTGGACAGGGCGCACAGATACGCAGTATTTT.

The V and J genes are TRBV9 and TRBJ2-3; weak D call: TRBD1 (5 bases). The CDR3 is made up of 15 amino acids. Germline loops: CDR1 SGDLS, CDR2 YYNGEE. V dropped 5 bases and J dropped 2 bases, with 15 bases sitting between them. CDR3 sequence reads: CASRSWGGNTDTQYF. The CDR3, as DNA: TGTGCCAGCAGGTCTTGGGGCGGTAACACAGATACGCAGTATTTT.

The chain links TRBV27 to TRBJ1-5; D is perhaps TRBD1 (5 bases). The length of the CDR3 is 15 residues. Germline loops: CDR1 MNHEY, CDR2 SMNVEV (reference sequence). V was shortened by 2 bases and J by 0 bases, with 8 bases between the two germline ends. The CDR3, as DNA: TGTGCCAGCAGTTTAAGGGGCCTTAGCAATCAGCCCCAGCATTTT. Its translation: CASSLRGLSNQPQHF.

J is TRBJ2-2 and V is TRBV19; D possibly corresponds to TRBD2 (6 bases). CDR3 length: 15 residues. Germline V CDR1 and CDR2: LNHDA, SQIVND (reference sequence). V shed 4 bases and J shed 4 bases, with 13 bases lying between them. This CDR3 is CASSRVRERTGELFF. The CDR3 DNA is TGTGCCAGTAGTAGGGTGCGGGAACGCACCGGGGAGCTGTTTTTT.

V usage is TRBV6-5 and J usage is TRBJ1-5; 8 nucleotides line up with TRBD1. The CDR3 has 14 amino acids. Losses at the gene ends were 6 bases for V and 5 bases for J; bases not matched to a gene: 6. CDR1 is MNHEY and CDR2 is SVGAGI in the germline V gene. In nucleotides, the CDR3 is TGTGCCAGCAGCAGGACAGGGCCCCATCAGCCCCAGCATTTT. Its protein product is CASSRTGPHQPQHF.

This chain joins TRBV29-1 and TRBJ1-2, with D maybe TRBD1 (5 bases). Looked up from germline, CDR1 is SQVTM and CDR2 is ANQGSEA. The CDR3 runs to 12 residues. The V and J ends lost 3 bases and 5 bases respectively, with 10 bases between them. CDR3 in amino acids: CSVEAGGYGYTF. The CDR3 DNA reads TGCAGCGTTGAGGCTGGGGGGTATGGCTACACCTTC.

CDR3 region: CSVSQQGRETQYF. In nucleotides, the CDR3 is TGCAGCGTCTCTCAACAGGGGAGGGAGACCCAGTACTTC. The V call is TRBV29-1, the J call TRBJ2-5; possible D gene TRBD1, 7 bases. The CDR3 has 13 residues. The V end was cut by 6 bases, the J end by 5 bases, with 16 bases between. The germline V gene encodes CDR1 SQVTM and CDR2 ANQGSEA. Full variable domain (remainder filled in from reference TRBV29-1 and TRBJ2-5): SAVISQKPSRDICQRGTSLTIQCQVDSQVTMMFWYRQQPGQSLTLIATANQGSEATYESGFVIDKFPISRPNLTFSTLTVSNMSPEDSSIYLCSVSQQGRETQYFGPGTRLLVL.

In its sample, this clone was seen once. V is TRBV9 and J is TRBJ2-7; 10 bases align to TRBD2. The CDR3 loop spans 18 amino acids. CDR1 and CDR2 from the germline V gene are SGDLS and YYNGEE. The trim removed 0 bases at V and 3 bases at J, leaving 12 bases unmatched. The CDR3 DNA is TGTGCCAGCAGCGTAGCCCCTAGCGGGAGCGATGTGATCTACGAGCAGTACTTC. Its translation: CASSVAPSGSDVIYEQYF.

CDR3 sequence: CASSLDSTGQGITEAFF. The CDR3 DNA sequence: TGTGCCAGCAGCTTAGATTCAACGGGACAGGGGATCACTGAAGCTTTCTTT. The chain employs TRBV7-6 and TRBJ1-1; 10 bases match TRBD1. V was clipped by 1 base and J by 4 bases; unmatched bases: 9. CDR1 SGHVS and CDR2 FNYEAQ come from the germline V gene. CDR3 size: 17 residues.

In nucleotides, the CDR3 is TGTGCCAGTAGTAGGGGCGGGACAGCTTCCTACGAGCAGTACTTC. Encoded protein: CASSRGGTASYEQYF. The V gene is TRBV19, the J gene TRBJ2-7, with D tentatively TRBD1 (7 bases). Trimming removed 4 bases from V and 1 base from J, with 14 bases in between. Germline V gene lookup returns CDR1 LNHDA and CDR2 SQIVND (reference sequence). This CDR3 is built from 15 residues.

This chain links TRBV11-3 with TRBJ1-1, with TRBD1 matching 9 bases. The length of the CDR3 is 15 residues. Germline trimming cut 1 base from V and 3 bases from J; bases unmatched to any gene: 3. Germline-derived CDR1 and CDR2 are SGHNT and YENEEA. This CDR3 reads CASSLGGDRDTEAFF. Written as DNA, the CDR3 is TGTGCCAGCAGCTTAGGGGGGGACAGGGACACTGAAGCTTTCTTT.

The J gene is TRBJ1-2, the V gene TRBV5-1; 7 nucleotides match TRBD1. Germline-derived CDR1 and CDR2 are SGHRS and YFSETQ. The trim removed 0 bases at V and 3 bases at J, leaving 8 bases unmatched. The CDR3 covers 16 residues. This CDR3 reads CASSLGLGTGDYGYTF. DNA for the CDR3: TGCGCCAGCAGCTTGGGGCTTGGTACAGGGGACTATGGCTACACCTTC. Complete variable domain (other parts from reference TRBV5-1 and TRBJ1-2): KAGVTQTPRYLIKTRGQQVTLSCSPISGHRSVSWYQQTPGQGLQFLFEYFSETQRNKGNFPGRFSGRQFSNSRSEMNVSTLELGDSALYLCASSLGLGTGDYGYTFGSGTRLTVV.

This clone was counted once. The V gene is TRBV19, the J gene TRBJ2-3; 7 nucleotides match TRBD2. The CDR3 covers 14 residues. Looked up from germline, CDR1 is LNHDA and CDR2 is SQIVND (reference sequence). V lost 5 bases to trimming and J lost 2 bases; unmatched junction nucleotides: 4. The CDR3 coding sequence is TGTGCCAGTAGTTGGGGGGGACCCACAGATACGCAGTATTTT. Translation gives CASSWGGPTDTQYF.

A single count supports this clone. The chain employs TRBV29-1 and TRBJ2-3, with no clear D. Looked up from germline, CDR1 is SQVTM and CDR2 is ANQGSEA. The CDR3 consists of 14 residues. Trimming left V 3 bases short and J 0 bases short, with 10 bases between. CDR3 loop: CSVDADSSTDTQYF. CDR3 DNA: TGCAGCGTTGACGCGGATTCTAGCACAGATACGCAGTATTTT.

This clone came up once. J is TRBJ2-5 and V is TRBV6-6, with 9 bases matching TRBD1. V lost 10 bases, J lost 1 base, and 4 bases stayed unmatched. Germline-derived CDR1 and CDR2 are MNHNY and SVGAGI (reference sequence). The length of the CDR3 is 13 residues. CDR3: CATKTGGQETQYF. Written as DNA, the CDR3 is TGTGCCACCAAGACAGGGGGCCAAGAGACCCAGTACTTC.

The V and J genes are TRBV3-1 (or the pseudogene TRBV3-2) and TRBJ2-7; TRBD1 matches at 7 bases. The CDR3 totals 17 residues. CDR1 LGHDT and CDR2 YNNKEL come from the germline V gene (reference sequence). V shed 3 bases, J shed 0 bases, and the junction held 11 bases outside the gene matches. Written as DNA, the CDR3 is TGTGCCAGCAGCCAGGACGCGTGGGGGACAGTCTCCTACGAGCAGTACTTC. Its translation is CASSQDAWGTVSYEQYF.

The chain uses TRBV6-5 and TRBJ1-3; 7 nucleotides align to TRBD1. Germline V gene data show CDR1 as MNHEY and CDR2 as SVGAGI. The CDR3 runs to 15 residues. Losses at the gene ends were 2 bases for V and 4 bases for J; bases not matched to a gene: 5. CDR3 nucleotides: TGTGCCAGCAGTTACGGACAGGTGAACGGAAACACCATATATTTT. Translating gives CASSYGQVNGNTIYF.